These T cell receptor beta chains were read from a single sample in a study of PD-L1 blockade in urothelial cancer. The table came from immunoSEQ multiplex PCR; TCRdb's copy has only in-frame clones and leaves some out. The sample records about 71,000 clones, 85% to 90% being singletons. The material sequenced was PBMCs, taken around atezolizumab (anti-PD-L1) treatment. The receptor source for this set is a man aged 55 to 70 with urothelial cancer. The CDR3 runs from the conserved cysteine through the conserved F or W. Each record gives: CDR3 DNA, CDR3 protein, J gene, clone size, D gene, V gene. The D gene is left open where the match is weak. Clone size is stated in some rows and not others, as once, few, many or a class when expanded.

TGTGCCTGGAGTGTACAGGGTCTAAACTATGGCTACACCTTC | CAWSVQGLNYGYTF | TRBJ1-2 | NA | NA | TRBV30
TGTGCCAGCTCACCGGGGACAGCTTACAATGAGCAGTTCTTC | CASSPGTAYNEQFF | TRBJ2-1 | NA | TRBD1 | TRBV18
TGTGCCAGCAGCCCCCGGACAGGCAGCTACGAGCAGTACTTC | CASSPRTGSYEQYF | TRBJ2-7 | NA | TRBD1 | TRBV11-1
TGTGCCAGCAGCCCCCAAGGGACAGGATGGTCTGGCTACACCTTC | CASSPQGTGWSGYTF | TRBJ1-2 | NA | TRBD1 | TRBV5-6
TGCGCCAGCAGCTTGGGGGACAGTAATGAAAAACTGTTTTTT | CASSLGDSNEKLFF | TRBJ1-4 | NA | TRBD1 | TRBV5-1
TGTGCCTGGACTAGCGGACAGAATGAGCAGTTCTTC | CAWTSGQNEQFF | TRBJ2-1 | NA | NA | TRBV30
TGTGCTAGTGGTCGGGCGGGAGTACGGACAGATACGCAGTATTTT | CASGRAGVRTDTQYF | TRBJ2-3 | once | TRBD2 | TRBV12-5
TGCGCCAGCAGCCAAGATATTGGGGGGTTTGGCTATGGCTACACCTTC | CASSQDIGGFGYGYTF | TRBJ1-2 | NA | NA | TRBV4-1
TGTGCCAGCTCACCCTCCGGGACAGAGGGTCAGCCCCAGCATTTT | CASSPSGTEGQPQHF | TRBJ1-5 | NA | TRBD1 | TRBV18
TGTGCCAGCAGCGCTCAAGAGACCCAGTACTTC | CASSAQETQYF | TRBJ2-5 | NA | NA | TRBV9
TGTGCCAGCAGCTTGACCGCGGTCGGGGAGCTGTTTTTT | CASSLTAVGELFF | TRBJ2-2 | NA | NA | TRBV5-5
TGTGCCAGCAGGAGACAGGCAGCTGGAAACACCATATATTTT | CASRRQAAGNTIYF | TRBJ1-3 | NA | NA | TRBV6-5
TGTGCCAGCAGCCACCAACCGAAATATCAGGAAGCTTTCTTT | CASSHQPKYQEAFF | TRBJ1-1 | NA | NA | TRBV7-2
TGTGCCACCCGAACCAATTGGGACACAGGATCCCTCCACTTT | CATRTNWDTGSLHF | TRBJ1-6 | once | NA | TRBV6-5
TGTGCCTGCAGGGCCCCCGTTAATTCACCCCTCCACTTT | CACRAPVNSPLHF | TRBJ1-6 | few | NA | TRBV30